The clone carrying this TCR beta chain showed up just once. This entry comes from a study of blood T cell repertoires in COVID-19. Across the study: The cDNA or gDNA used as material had been derived from T cells, B-cell-depleted T cells, or PBMCs.

The CDR3 consists of 14 residues. Trimming stripped 7 bases from V and 3 bases from J, with 15 bases between. Germline V gene data show CDR1 as LGHDT and CDR2 as YNNKEL (reference sequence). Original processing notes: Reference gene primer amplification gave estimated nucleated cell counts. Only in-frame clones appear in the TCRdb table, and some are missing; sequencing was by immunoSEQ multiplex PCR. Clone size and the V and J calls come from that table; the DNA yielded D and trimming. The sample holds 290,000 or so clones, around 87% seen once. V is TRBV3-1 (or the pseudogene TRBV3-2) and J is TRBJ1-1; D gene unclear. The source of this sequence is a man between 65 and 85 years old with acute or convalescent COVID-19. The sample taken for sequencing was peripheral blood. CDR3 region: CASISALGDTEAFF. DNA for the CDR3: TGTGCCAGCATCTCGGCGCTCGGGGACACTGAAGCTTTCTTT.